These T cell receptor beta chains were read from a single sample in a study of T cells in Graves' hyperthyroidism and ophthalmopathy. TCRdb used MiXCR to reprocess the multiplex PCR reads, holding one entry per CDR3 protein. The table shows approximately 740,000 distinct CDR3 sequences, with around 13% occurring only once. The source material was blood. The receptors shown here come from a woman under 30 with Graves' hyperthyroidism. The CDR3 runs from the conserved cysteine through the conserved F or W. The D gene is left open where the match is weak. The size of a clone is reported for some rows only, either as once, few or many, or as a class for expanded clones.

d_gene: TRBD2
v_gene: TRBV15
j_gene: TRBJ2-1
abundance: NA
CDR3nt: TGTGCCACCAGCAGAGGACTAGCGGGGAGGTACAATGAGCAGTTCTTC
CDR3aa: CATSRGLAGRYNEQFF

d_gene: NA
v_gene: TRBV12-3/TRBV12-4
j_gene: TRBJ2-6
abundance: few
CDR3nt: TGTGCCAGCACCGAATCGACAGCTGGGGCCAACGTCCTGACTTTC
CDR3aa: CASTESTAGANVLTF

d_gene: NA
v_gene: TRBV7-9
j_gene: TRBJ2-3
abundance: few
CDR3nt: TGTGCCAGCAGCTCCCAGCTCGGATCCCAGTATTTT
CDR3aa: CASSSQLGSQYF

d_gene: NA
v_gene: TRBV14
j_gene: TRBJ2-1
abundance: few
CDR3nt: TGTGCCAGCAGCCCGTTAGACAGCACCAGCTCCTACAATGAGCAGTTCTTC
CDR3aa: CASSPLDSTSSYNEQFF

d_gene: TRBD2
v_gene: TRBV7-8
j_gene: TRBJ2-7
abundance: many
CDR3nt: TGTGCCAGCAGCTTAGTAGCGGGACACTTTTACGAGCAGTACTTC
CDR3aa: CASSLVAGHFYEQYF

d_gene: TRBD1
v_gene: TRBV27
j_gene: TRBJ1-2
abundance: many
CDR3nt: TGTGCCAGCAGTTTAGACAGGACAGGGAGGCGCTACACCTTC
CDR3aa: CASSLDRTGRRYTF

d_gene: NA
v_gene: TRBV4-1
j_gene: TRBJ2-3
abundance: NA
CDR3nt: TGCGCCAGCAGCCAACCTAGGGGAACCACAGATACGCAGTATTTT
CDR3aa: CASSQPRGTTDTQYF

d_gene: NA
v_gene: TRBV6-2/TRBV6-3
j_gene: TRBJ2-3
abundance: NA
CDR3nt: TGTGCCAGCAGTTACGCGGGCTTGGCAGATACGCAGTATTTT
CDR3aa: CASSYAGLADTQYF

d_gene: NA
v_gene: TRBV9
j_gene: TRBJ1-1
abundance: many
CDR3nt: TGTGCCAGCTCTGTTGCGGTGAACACTGAAGCTTTCTTT
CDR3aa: CASSVAVNTEAFF

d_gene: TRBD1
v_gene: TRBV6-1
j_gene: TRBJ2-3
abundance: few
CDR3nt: TGTGCCAGCAGTCTTCGGACAGGGGCCTCCTTCACAGATACGCAGTATTTT
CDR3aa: CASSLRTGASFTDTQYF

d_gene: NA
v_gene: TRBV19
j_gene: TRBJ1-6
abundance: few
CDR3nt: TGTGCCACCCGAGGCCCGGCAGATAATTCACCCCTCCACTTT
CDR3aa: CATRGPADNSPLHF

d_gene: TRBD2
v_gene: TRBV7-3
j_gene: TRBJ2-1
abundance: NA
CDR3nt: TGTGCCAGCAGCATTGATGCTAGCGGCCACTACAATGAGCAGTTCTTC
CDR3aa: CASSIDASGHYNEQFF

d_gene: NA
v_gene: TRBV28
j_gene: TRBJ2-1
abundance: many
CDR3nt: TGTGCCAGCACCAGAGTCCGGGACTTGGGCTACAATGAGCAGTTCTTC
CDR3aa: CASTRVRDLGYNEQFF

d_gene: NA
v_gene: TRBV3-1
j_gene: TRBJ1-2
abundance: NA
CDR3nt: TGTGCCAGCAGCCAAGACGGTTGGGGGCGCAATGGCTACACCTTC
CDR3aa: CASSQDGWGRNGYTF

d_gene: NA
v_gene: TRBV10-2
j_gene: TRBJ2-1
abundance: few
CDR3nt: TGCGCCAGCAGTAAGTGGACCTCCTACAATGAGCAGTTCTTC
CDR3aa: CASSKWTSYNEQFF

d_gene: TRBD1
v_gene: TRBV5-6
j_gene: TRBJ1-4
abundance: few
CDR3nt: TGTGCCAGCAGCTCCCAGGGACAGGGGAATGAAAAACTGTTTTTT
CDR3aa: CASSSQGQGNEKLFF

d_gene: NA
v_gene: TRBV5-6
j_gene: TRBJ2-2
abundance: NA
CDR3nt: TGTGCCAGCAGCTTGGATTTTGTATGGGGGAACACCGGGGAGCTGTTTTTT
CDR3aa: CASSLDFVWGNTGELFF

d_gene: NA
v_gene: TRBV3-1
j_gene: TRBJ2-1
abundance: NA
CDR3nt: TGTGCCAGCAGCCCGGATTGGGATAGCGGTCGTGAGCAGTTCTTC
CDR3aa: CASSPDWDSGREQFF

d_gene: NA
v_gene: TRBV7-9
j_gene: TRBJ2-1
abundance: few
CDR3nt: TGTGCCAGCAGCTTAAACCCACCCTCAGGCGGTGAGCAGTTCTTC
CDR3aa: CASSLNPPSGGEQFF

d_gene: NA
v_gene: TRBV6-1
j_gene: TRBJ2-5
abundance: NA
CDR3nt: TGTGCCAGCAGTGAAGTCGTCGGGCAGCAAGAGACCCAGTACTTC
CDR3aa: CASSEVVGQQETQYF

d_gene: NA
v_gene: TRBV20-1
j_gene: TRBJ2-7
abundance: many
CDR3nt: TGCAGTGTATCCGACGGCTACTACGAGCAGTACTTC
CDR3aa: CSVSDGYYEQYF

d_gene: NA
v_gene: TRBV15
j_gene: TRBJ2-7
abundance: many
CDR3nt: TGTGCCACCAGCAGAGGCTACGAGCAGTACTTC
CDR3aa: CATSRGYEQYF

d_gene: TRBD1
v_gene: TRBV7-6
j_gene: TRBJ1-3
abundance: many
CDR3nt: TGTGCCAGCAGCTTAGACAGGGGCCCTGGAAACACCATATATTTT
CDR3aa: CASSLDRGPGNTIYF

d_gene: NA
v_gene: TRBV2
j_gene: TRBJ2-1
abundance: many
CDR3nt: TGTGCCAGCCTCCGCGTCTCCTACAATGAGCAGTTCTTC
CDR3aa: CASLRVSYNEQFF

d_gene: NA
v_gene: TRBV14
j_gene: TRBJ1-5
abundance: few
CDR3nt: TGTGCCAGCAGCCATATCCGGGACAGCAATCAGCCCCAGCATTTT
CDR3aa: CASSHIRDSNQPQHF

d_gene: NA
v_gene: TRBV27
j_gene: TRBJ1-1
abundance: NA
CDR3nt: TGTGCCAGCAGTTTAGCCGACTACGGCACTGAAGCTTTCTTT
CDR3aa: CASSLADYGTEAFF

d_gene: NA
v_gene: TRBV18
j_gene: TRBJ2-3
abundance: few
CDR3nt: TGTGCCAGCTCAGCCTCGGGGGCTGATGATACGCAGTATTTT
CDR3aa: CASSASGADDTQYF